A selection of T cell receptor beta chains follows, all from one sample in a study of cytomegalovirus exposure and HLA in healthy donors. The method was immunoSEQ multiplex PCR; TCRdb's version includes in-frame clones alone and lacks a portion of them. The sample holds 65,000 to 75,000 clones, 94% seen once. Sequencing used PBMCs. These receptors originate from a man aged 18 to 30 in good health and CMV-seropositive. Each CDR3 is given with its conserved first and last residue. D genes are given only for firm matches. Part of the rows lack a size; the others show once, few, many or a class for expanded clones.

>TRBV5-1|.|.|TRBJ2-1
TGCGCCAGCAGCTTGGCCGGCGGGGACAATGAGCAGTTCTTC
CASSLAGGDNEQFF
>TRBV29-1|.|.|TRBJ1-5
TGCAGCGTTCAGGAGGCCGGAGCCATGGGCAATCAGCCCCAGCATTTT
CSVQEAGAMGNQPQHF
>TRBV7-9|.|TRBD2|TRBJ2-5
TGTGCCAGCAGCTTAGACAGGACTAGCGGGATCGGAGAGACCCAGTACTTC
CASSLDRTSGIGETQYF
>TRBV5-8|once|.|TRBJ2-5
TGTGCCAGCAGCCCTGGGACTTTCCAAGAGACCCAGTACTTC
CASSPGTFQETQYF
>TRBV6-5|.|TRBD2|TRBJ2-7
TGTGCCAGCAGTATCGGGCGGGAGTGGTACGAGCAGTACTTC
CASSIGREWYEQYF
>TRBV2|few|.|TRBJ1-2
TGTGCCAGTAGCCCCATGGACAGCCCTGGTGGCTACACCTTC
CASSPMDSPGGYTF
>TRBV19|.|.|TRBJ2-1
TGTGCCAGTAGTATAGATGTCGGTACCTCCCACTACAATGAGCAGTTCTTC
CASSIDVGTSHYNEQFF
>TRBV27|.|TRBD1|TRBJ2-2
TGTGCCAGCAAAAACAGGGGGGATTCAAAGGGGAACACCGGGGAGCTGTTTTTT
CASKNRGDSKGNTGELFF
>TRBV5-1|once|.|TRBJ2-1
TGCGCCAGCAGCCTGCGGACATCAATCACCTACAATGAGCAGTTCTTC
CASSLRTSITYNEQFF
>TRBV6-1|.|.|TRBJ2-1
TGTGCCAGCAGTGAAATCCCTTTCCCTTTTGACAATGAGCAGTTCTTC
CASSEIPFPFDNEQFF
>TRBV6-5|.|TRBD1|TRBJ1-5
TGTGCCAGCAGTTCCGACAGGGGGAGGGGTCAGCCCCAGCATTTT
CASSSDRGRGQPQHF
>TRBV10-3|few|TRBD2|TRBJ2-7
TGTGCCATCAGGGCCGGGACTAGCGAGGGGAACGAGCAGTACTTC
CAIRAGTSEGNEQYF
>TRBV7-9|.|TRBD1|TRBJ2-7
TGTGCCAGCCTCGAGGCAGGGGGCAGGTACGAGCAGTACTTC
CASLEAGGRYEQYF
>TRBV5-1|once|.|TRBJ2-5
TGCGCCAGCAGCTTGGCTGAGACCCAGTACTTC
CASSLAETQYF
>TRBV6-4|.|.|TRBJ2-7
TGTGCCAGCAGTTCCCGTACAGGAGCCTCCGAGCAGTACTTC
CASSSRTGASEQYF
>TRBV4-2|.|TRBD1|TRBJ1-1
TGTGCCAGCAGCCTAACCGGACAGGATTCTATGAACACTGAAGCTTTCTTT
CASSLTGQDSMNTEAFF
>TRBV28|.|.|TRBJ2-3
TGTGCCAGCAGTTTATTAAACACAGATACGCAGTATTTT
CASSLLNTDTQYF
>TRBV19|.|TRBD1|TRBJ1-1
TGTGCCAGTAGACCCCGGGACAGGGACACTGAAGCTTTCTTT
CASRPRDRDTEAFF
>TRBV19|few|TRBD1|TRBJ1-4
TGTGCCAGTAGTTACAGGGGAGGAGAAAAACTGTTTTTT
CASSYRGGEKLFF
>TRBV5-6|.|TRBD1|TRBJ1-1
TGTGCCAGCAGCTACCCCACCGGGACAGTCGGTGAAGCTTTCTTT
CASSYPTGTVGEAFF
>TRBV7-9|once|TRBD2|TRBJ2-1
TGTGCCAGCAGCTTAGAGGCGAGCGGGGATGAGCAGTTCTTC
CASSLEASGDEQFF
>TRBV5-1|.|.|TRBJ2-5
TGCGCCAGCAGCTTGGATGGCAGGGACAAGACCCAGTACTTC
CASSLDGRDKTQYF
>TRBV7-3|.|.|TRBJ1-1
TGTGCCAGCAGCTTAGGGGGACAAGCGAACACTGAAGCTTTCTTT
CASSLGGQANTEAFF
>TRBV10-3|.|TRBD1|TRBJ2-7
TGTGCCATCAGTGAGTCAGGGACAGGGGTTATTAGCTCCTACGAGCAGTACTTC
CAISESGTGVISSYEQYF
>TRBV19|.|TRBD1|TRBJ2-2
TGTGCCAGTAGTAGAGGGGGCATGGACGGGGAGCTGTTTTTT
CASSRGGMDGELFF
>TRBV28|.|TRBD1|TRBJ1-1
TGTGCCAGCAGCTCCACAATGACAGGGACGAACACTGAAGCTTTCTTT
CASSSTMTGTNTEAFF
>TRBV28|.|.|TRBJ2-7
TGTGCCAGCAGCGACAGCGCCGGCAACGAGCAGTACTTC
CASSDSAGNEQYF
>TRBV6-1|.|.|TRBJ1-5
TGTGCCAGCACTCTCACCGGGGAACAGCCCCAGCATTTT
CASTLTGEQPQHF
>TRBV28|.|TRBD1|TRBJ2-1
TGTGCCAGCAGTCCCCAGACAGGGAGAAATGAGCAGTTCTTC
CASSPQTGRNEQFF
>TRBV13|.|TRBD2|TRBJ2-1
TGTGCCAGCAGCCCAGCGGGAGGGCCGGTGGAGGATGAGCAGTTCTTC
CASSPAGGPVEDEQFF
>TRBV7-9|.|.|TRBJ1-1
TGTGCCAGCAGCTTACCCCCCCTGGGCCGGGACACCAGACACACTGAAGCTTTCTTT
CASSLPPLGRDTRHTEAFF
>TRBV5-1|.|TRBD1|TRBJ1-1
TGCGCCAGCAGCTTGGGCCTACGGACAGGGAAGGCTTTCTTT
CASSLGLRTGKAFF
>TRBV29-1|.|TRBD1|TRBJ2-2
TGCAGCGTGGGACAGGGAGTTGTTAATGGCGGGGAGCTGTTTTTT
CSVGQGVVNGGELFF
>TRBV6-5|.|TRBD1|TRBJ1-2
TGTGCCAGCAGTTACACCCGACAGGGGTTGGGCTACACCTTC
CASSYTRQGLGYTF
>TRBV19|.|.|TRBJ2-7
TGTGCCAGTAGTATAGCCAGGCTTTCAAACTACGAGCAGTACTTC
CASSIARLSNYEQYF
>TRBV15|.|.|TRBJ1-1
TGTGCCACCAGCAGAGCCTCCGACAGAACCATGAACACTGAAGCTTTCTTT
CATSRASDRTMNTEAFF
>TRBV2|.|.|TRBJ2-5
TGTGCCAGCAGTGAGGACTACCAAGAGACCCAGTACTTC
CASSEDYQETQYF